One and the same sample provided the 13 T cell receptor beta chains below, sequenced in a study of blood T cell repertoires in COVID-19. Profiling relied on immunoSEQ multiplex PCR, and the TCRdb table lists in-frame clones only, not all of them. There are around 200,000 clones in the sample; around four fifths occur only once, and roughly 9.4% lies in the top ten. The material sequenced was peripheral blood. The receptors were sampled from a man aged 35 to 55 with active or convalescent COVID-19.

The chain couples TRBV10-3 to TRBJ2-4; D is uncertain. CDR1 and CDR2 from the germline V gene are ENHRY and SYGVKD. This CDR3 region has 15 residues. V lost 5 bases, J lost 8 bases, and 19 bases lay in between. The DNA for the CDR3 is TGTGCCATCAGTAAAGCTAGAGTCGGCGGAGACATTCAGTACTTC. Encoded protein: CAISKARVGGDIQYF.

The genes are TRBV5-1 and TRBJ2-5, with a weak D call TRBD1 (6 bases). The V end was cut by 4 bases, the J end by 2 bases, with 21 bases between. This CDR3 region has 17 residues. Germline loops: CDR1 SGHRS, CDR2 YFSETQ. CDR3: CASSRDTPGQLQETQYF. The DNA for the CDR3 is TGCGCCAGCAGCCGCGATACCCCTGGACAGCTACAAGAGACCCAGTACTTC.

The V call is TRBV27, the J call TRBJ1-3, with 7 bases fitting TRBD1. This CDR3 contains 15 residues. Germline V CDR1 and CDR2: MNHEY, SMNVEV (reference sequence). J gave up 4 bases and V 5 bases, and 8 bases lay outside the gene matches. The DNA of the CDR3 is TGTGCCAGCAGTCCCGGGACAGTGGAAGGAAACACCATATATTTT. Its protein is CASSPGTVEGNTIYF.

The J gene is TRBJ1-1, the V gene TRBV4-1, with D perhaps TRBD1 (5 bases). The germline V gene encodes CDR1 MGHRA and CDR2 YSYEKL. The V end was cut by 0 bases, the J end by 5 bases, with 10 bases between. The CDR3 has 14 residues. The CDR3 region is CASSQDAGRTEAFF. In DNA form, the CDR3 reads TGCGCCAGCAGCCAAGATGCAGGGAGGACTGAAGCTTTCTTT.

V gene TRBV30 combines with J gene TRBJ2-5, with 8 bases lining up with TRBD2. Germline V gene lookup returns CDR1 GTSNPN and CDR2 SVGIG (reference sequence). The CDR3 contains 14 residues. V lost 0 bases, J lost 3 bases, and 3 bases stayed unmatched. The DNA of the CDR3 is TGTGCCTGGAGTGTTACTAGCGGTAAAGAGACCCAGTACTTC. It codes for CAWSVTSGKETQYF.

The sample holds one count of this clone. This rearrangement joins TRBV6-7 to TRBJ1-5; D is undetermined. TRBV6-7 is designated an ORF whose function remains uncertain. The CDR3 covers 14 residues. Trimming stripped 4 bases from V and 2 bases from J, with 9 bases between. The chain's CDR3 is CASSFGDGNQPQHF. CDR3 DNA sequence: TGTGCCAGCAGTTTCGGGGATGGCAATCAGCCCCAGCATTTT.

V and J are TRBV6-5 and TRBJ1-5; D uncertain. With 4 bases removed from V and 11 bases from J, the gap between germline ends came to 15 bases. Per the germline V gene, CDR1 is MNHEY and CDR2 is SVGAGI. The CDR3 is made up of 13 amino acids. The CDR3 sequence is CASSLSPHLSQHF. The CDR3, as DNA: TGTGCCAGCAGTTTGAGTCCGCATTTGTCCCAGCATTTT.

V is TRBV19 and J is TRBJ1-5; D is possibly TRBD1 (5 bases). V was clipped by 4 bases and J by 7 bases, with 11 bases between them. The CDR3 sequence is 13 residues long. CDR1 and CDR2 from the germline V gene are LNHDA and SQIVND (reference sequence). The CDR3, as DNA: TGTGCCAGTAGTACCCCAGGGATACAGCCCCAGCATTTT. Encoded protein: CASSTPGIQPQHF. Full variable domain (missing parts from reference TRBV19 and TRBJ1-5): DGGITQSPKYLFRKEGQNVTLSCEQNLNHDAMYWYRQDPGQGLRLIYYSQIVNDFQKGDIAEGYSVSREKKESFPLTVTSAQKNPTAFYLCASSTPGIQPQHFGDGTRLSIL.

The chain carries TRBV24-1 and TRBJ2-4; a possible D gene is TRBD2 (6 bases). Germline CDR1 and CDR2: KGHDR and SFDVKD. V dropped 5 bases and J dropped 6 bases, with 16 bases sitting between them. CDR3 length equals 15 residues. The CDR3 DNA sequence: TGTGCCACCAGTGGGAGGGAAGGTGGGGGAAACATTCAGTACTTC. Amino acid sequence: CATSGREGGGNIQYF.

In this sample, this clone turned up once. The rearrangement uses TRBV7-9 and TRBJ1-6; tentative D call: TRBD1 (5 bases). From germline, CDR1 is SEHNR and CDR2 FQNEAQ (reference sequence). This CDR3 comprises 13 residues. The ends were cut back, 10 bases at V and 6 bases at J, with 13 bases in the middle. CDR3 nucleotide sequence: TGTGCCACCCGGGGGGGGGTTAATTCACCCCTCCACTTT. Translated: CATRGGVNSPLHF.

The rearrangement uses TRBV10-1 and TRBJ2-7, with 9 bases that match TRBD2. J gave up 2 bases and V 1 base, and 12 bases lay outside the gene matches. The CDR3 is 18 residues long. Germline CDR1 and CDR2: WNHNN and SYGVQD (reference sequence). The CDR3 loop is CASSELSPATSGPYEQYF. CDR3 coding DNA: TGCGCCAGCAGTGAGTTGTCCCCCGCGACTAGCGGCCCCTACGAGCAGTACTTC.

In its sample, this clone was seen once. V and J are TRBV30 and TRBJ1-5; D not certain. V dropped 1 base and J dropped 1 base, with 5 bases sitting between them. Germline CDR1 GTSNPN, CDR2 SVGIG (reference sequence). This CDR3 is 13 amino acids long. This CDR3 is CAWSAGSNQPQHF. DNA for the CDR3: TGTGCCTGGAGTGCCGGGAGCAATCAGCCCCAGCATTTT.

The chain uses TRBV7-2 and TRBJ1-1; 7 positions agree with TRBD1. CDR3 length: 15 residues. Germline V gene data show CDR1 as SGHTA and CDR2 as FQGNSA. The junction had 8 bases not matched to a gene; V was cut back by 3 bases and J by 4 bases. CDR3 DNA: TGTGCCAGCAGCTTTGACAGGGAGTGGACCACTGAAGCTTTCTTT. It is translated as CASSFDREWTTEAFF.